This note documents a single T cell receptor beta chain sequence. This entry belongs to a study of long-term antiretroviral therapy in people with HIV. As for the study in general: Sampling started about a decade before the 2015 immediate-ART recommendation.

With survey level as its setting, the immunoSEQ assay was v3.0. Method: immunoSEQ multiplex PCR; TCRdb's copy keeps in-frame clones and lacks some. The sample includes roughly 33,000 clones, around 97% seen only once; the top ten take around 3.1%. The CDR3 covers 16 residues. V dropped 4 bases and J dropped 2; count of bases not matched to a gene: 10. The germline V gene has CDR1 SGHTA and CDR2 FQGTGA. This chain uses TRBV7-3 with TRBJ2-5; 7 bases agree with TRBD2. The source was unsorted PBMCs, collected 6.9 years after starting antiretroviral therapy. The TCR originated in a man aged 25-40 years with HIV. The CDR3 sequence: CASSSHLGGGQETQYF. Here the CDR3 DNA reads TGTGCCAGCAGCTCCCATCTGGGGGGAGGGCAAGAGACCCAGTACTTC.